These 9 T cell receptor beta chains were all obtained from the same sample, sequenced in a study of blood T cell repertoires in COVID-19. Produced via immunoSEQ multiplex PCR; TCRdb's table is partial and in-frame only. The sample has around 310,000 clones, roughly 89% seen once; the top ten hold 1%. Sequenced input: peripheral blood. Source of these receptors: a woman aged 40 to 50 with COVID-19, enrolled during active disease.

The chain uses TRBV28 and TRBJ1-5; D not certain. This CDR3 region has 18 residues. Between the trimmed V and J ends, which lost 5 bases and 0 bases, there was a span of 20 bases. Germline CDR1 is MDHEN and CDR2 is SYDVKM. The CDR3 loop reads CASSPPGGIEYSNQPQHF. In DNA, the CDR3 is TGTGCCAGCAGTCCCCCTGGCGGGATAGAGTATAGCAATCAGCCCCAGCATTTT.

The V call is TRBV5-5, the J call TRBJ1-6; 8 bases fit TRBD1. After removal of 4 bases from V and 0 bases from J, the junction contained 9 bases not matched to a gene. CDR1 and CDR2 (germline): SGHKS, YYEKEE (reference sequence). The CDR3 consists of 18 residues. CDR3 region: CASSIGQGMSSYNSPLHF. Written as DNA, the CDR3 is TGTGCCAGCAGCATAGGACAGGGAATGAGCTCCTATAATTCACCCCTCCACTTT. Looking up the rest from reference TRBV5-5 and TRBJ1-6 gives the full variable domain: DAGVTQSPTHLIKTRGQQVTLRCSPISGHKSVSWYQQVLGQGPQFIFQYYEKEERGRGNFPDRFSARQFPNYSSELNVNALLLGDSALYLCASSIGQGMSSYNSPLHFGNGTRLTVT.

This chain links TRBV5-4 with TRBJ2-3; D uncertain. Germline assignment: CDR1 SGHNT and CDR2 YYREEE (reference sequence). This CDR3 is built from 12 residues. The V end lost 4 bases, the J end lost 3 bases, and 6 bases lay between the germline ends. The CDR3, as DNA: TGTGCCAGCAGCATCGAGACAGATACGCAGTATTTT. Residues: CASSIETDTQYF.

The chain recombines TRBV27 with TRBJ2-4; 8 nucleotides align to TRBD1. Looked up from germline, CDR1 is MNHEY and CDR2 is SMNVEV (reference sequence). This CDR3 contains 12 residues. V lost 5 bases and J lost 9; bases outside the gene matches: 3. The CDR3, as DNA: TGTGCCAGCAGTGGACAGGGAGGCATTCAGTACTTC. This encodes CASSGQGGIQYF.

The CDR3 nucleotides are TGTGCCAGTAGTATAGGGACAGCTTACAATCAGCCCCAGCATTTT. The encoded protein is CASSIGTAYNQPQHF. The chain recombines TRBV19 with TRBJ1-5; maybe TRBD1 (6 bases). Trimming removed 1 base from V and 3 bases from J, with 10 bases in between. Germline CDR1 reads LNHDA; CDR2 reads SQIVND (reference sequence). CDR3 length: 15 residues.

The gene calls are TRBV28 and TRBJ2-5, with a weak D call TRBD2 (8 bases). This CDR3 has 16 amino acids. V was trimmed by 5 bases and J by 4 bases, leaving 20 bases between them. Germline values: CDR1 MDHEN, CDR2 SYDVKM. Here the CDR3 DNA reads TGTGCCAGCAGTCCCCGGGAGGGGGCGCGCTTAGAGACCCAGTACTTC. This encodes CASSPREGARLETQYF. The full variable domain, its missing parts supplied by reference TRBV28 and TRBJ2-5, is DVKVTQSSRYLVKRTGEKVFLECVQDMDHENMFWYRQDPGLGLRLIYFSYDVKMKEKGDIPEGYSVSREKKERFSLILESASTNQTSMYLCASSPREGARLETQYFGPGTRLLVL.

This chain uses TRBV27 with TRBJ1-5; 8 nucleotides align to TRBD1. CDR1 is MNHEY, CDR2 SMNVEV, per germline (reference sequence). The CDR3 loop spans 17 amino acids. V gave up 3 bases and J gave up 0 bases; unmatched junction bases: 7. The CDR3 DNA sequence: TGTGCCAGCAGTTTGACAGGGGAGGGATATAGCAATCAGCCCCAGCATTTT. Translated, it gives CASSLTGEGYSNQPQHF.

This chain links TRBV5-5 with TRBJ2-2; 11 bases align to TRBD2. J gave up 6 bases and V 4 bases, and 17 bases lay outside the gene matches. The germline V gene encodes CDR1 SGHKS and CDR2 YYEKEE (reference sequence). This CDR3 is built from 19 residues. This CDR3 is CASSPWELAGETSAGELFF. The CDR3 DNA reads as TGTGCCAGCAGCCCATGGGAACTAGCGGGAGAGACTTCAGCCGGGGAGCTGTTTTTT.

The chain combines TRBV15 with TRBJ1-1; possible D gene TRBD1, 5 bases. Trimming took off 3 bases at V and 4 bases at J, with 18 bases between the two ends. The germline CDR1 and CDR2 sequences are LNHNV and YYDKDF (reference sequence). The CDR3 has 16 amino acids. CDR3 bases: TGTGCCACCAGCAGGGATGCCCACACAGGAACCACTGAAGCTTTCTTT. Encoded protein: CATSRDAHTGTTEAFF.